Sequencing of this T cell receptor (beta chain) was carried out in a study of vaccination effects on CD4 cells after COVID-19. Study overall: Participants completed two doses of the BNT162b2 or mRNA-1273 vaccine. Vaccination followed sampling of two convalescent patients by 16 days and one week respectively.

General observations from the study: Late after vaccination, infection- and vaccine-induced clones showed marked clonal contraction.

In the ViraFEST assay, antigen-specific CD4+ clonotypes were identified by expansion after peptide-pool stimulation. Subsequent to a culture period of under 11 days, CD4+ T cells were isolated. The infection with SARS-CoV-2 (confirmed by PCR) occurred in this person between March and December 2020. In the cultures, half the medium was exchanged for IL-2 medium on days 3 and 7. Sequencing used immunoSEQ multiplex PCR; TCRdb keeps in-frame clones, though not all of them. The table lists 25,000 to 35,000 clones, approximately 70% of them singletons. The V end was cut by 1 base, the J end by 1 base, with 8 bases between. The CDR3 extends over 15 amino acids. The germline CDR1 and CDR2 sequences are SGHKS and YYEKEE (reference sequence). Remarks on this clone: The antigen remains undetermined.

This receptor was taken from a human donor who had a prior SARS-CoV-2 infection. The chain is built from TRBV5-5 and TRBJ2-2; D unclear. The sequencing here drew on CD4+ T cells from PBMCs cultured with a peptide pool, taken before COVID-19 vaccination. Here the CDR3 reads CASSLPQLNTGELFF. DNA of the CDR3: TGTGCCAGCAGCTTGCCACAGCTGAACACCGGGGAGCTGTTTTTT.